What follows are 14 T cell receptor beta chains derived from one specimen sequenced in a study of response to subunit inactivated influenza vaccine. TCRdb recomputed calls from the RT-PCR reads with MiXCR, one row per CDR3 protein. The data show roughly 500,000 distinct CDR3 sequences, 16% seen once. The sequencing here drew on CD4+ T cells sorted from PBMCs, taken less than 30 months after vaccination. All receptors come from a man aged 50 to 69 who received an inactivated influenza vaccine.

The V call is TRBV12-3 or TRBV12-4, the J call TRBJ1-2; D is uncertain. The CDR3 loop spans 14 amino acids. Trimming left V 8 bases short and J 4 bases short, with 17 bases between. CDR3 sequence reads: CASAARSVGYGYTF. CDR3 nucleotide sequence: TGTGCCAGCGCGGCACGGAGCGTCGGCTATGGCTACACCTTC.

In its sample, this clonotype was seen a few times. The CDR3 sequence is CASSLEAAPGELFF. The CDR3 nucleotides read TGTGCCAGCAGCTTAGAGGCAGCCCCCGGGGAGCTGTTTTTT. The chain uses TRBV7-7 and TRBJ2-2; D gene uncertain. The CDR3 length is 14 residues. V was clipped by 1 base and J by 6 bases, with 9 bases between them. Germline-derived CDR1 and CDR2 are SSHAT and FNYEAQ (reference sequence).

This chain joins TRBV29-1 and TRBJ1-2, with 7 bases matching TRBD1. The CDR3 runs to 12 residues. Germline-derived CDR1 and CDR2 are SQVTM and ANQGSEA. The V segment lost 7 bases and the J segment 4 bases; nucleotides outside the gene matches: 6. CDR3 protein: CSGGGGAYGYTF. CDR3 nucleotides: TGCAGCGGGGGAGGGGGCGCCTATGGCTACACCTTC.

This clonotype has only a few counts. The DNA for the CDR3 is TGTGCCAGCAGCCCCCAGTCTTGGAATGAGCAGTTCTTC. It translates to CASSPQSWNEQFF. This sequence joins TRBV9 and TRBJ2-1; D is undetermined. Germline-derived CDR1 and CDR2 are SGDLS and YYNGEE. The CDR3 is 13 amino acids. The V gene lost 4 bases and the J gene lost 7 bases, with 12 bases spanning the gap.

This clonotype has a handful of counts. The genes are TRBV5-1 and TRBJ1-6, with 7 bases identical to TRBD1. Per germline, CDR1 SGHRS and CDR2 YFSETQ. With V trimmed by 6 bases and J by 8 bases, 8 bases remained unmatched. The CDR3 has 14 residues. CDR3 sequence (DNA): TGCGCCAGCACTGCGGACAGGAATTATTCACCCCTCCACTTT. Translating gives CASTADRNYSPLHF.

The V gene is TRBV19, the J gene TRBJ2-3, with D possibly TRBD1 on 6 matching bases. Germline V gene sequence: CDR1 LNHDA, CDR2 SQIVND (reference sequence). This CDR3 is built from 18 residues. The V end was cut by 7 bases, the J end by 2 bases, with 25 bases between. The CDR3 sequence: CASKTGTRGRGPTDTQYF. Written as DNA, the CDR3 is TGTGCCAGTAAAACCGGGACAAGAGGTCGTGGACCCACAGATACGCAGTATTTT.

This chain uses TRBV10-2 with TRBJ2-3; 9 bases are shared with TRBD2. Trimming removed 6 bases from V and 1 base from J; junction bases left unmatched: 8. This CDR3 region has 16 residues. Germline V gene data show CDR1 as WSHSY and CDR2 as SAAADI. The CDR3 sequence: CASRDSLAGRTDTQYF. The CDR3 bases are TGCGCCAGCAGAGATTCCCTAGCGGGGCGCACAGATACGCAGTATTTT.

This clonotype has just a few counts. The chain couples TRBV20-1 to TRBJ1-6; no firm D call. The ends were cut back, 3 bases at V and 13 bases at J, with 22 bases in the middle. CDR1 is DFQATT and CDR2 is SNEGSKA in the germline V gene (reference sequence). This CDR3 contains 15 residues. In nucleotides, the CDR3 is TGCAGTGCTAGTGCGCAGTTCAGTGGCGGGTCTCCCCTCCACTTT. Protein sequence: CSASAQFSGGSPLHF.

In this sample, this clonotype turned up a few times. The chain uses TRBV7-2 and TRBJ2-5, with D possibly being TRBD2 (5 bases). The germline CDR1 and CDR2 sequences are SGHTA and FQGNSA. The ends were cut back, 8 bases at V and 5 bases at J, with 18 bases in the middle. The CDR3 runs 14 residues. The CDR3 spells CASVRPGNLETQYF. The CDR3 DNA follows: TGTGCCAGCGTAAGACCGGGAAATCTGGAGACCCAGTACTTC.

CDR3 in amino acids: CASRPQPYAKNIQYF. The CDR3 bases are TGTGCCAGTAGACCACAACCCTACGCCAAAAACATTCAGTACTTC. The gene calls are TRBV19 and TRBJ2-4, with no clear D. CDR3 length: 15 residues. The V gene's germline CDR1 is LNHDA and CDR2 SQIVND (reference sequence). V was trimmed by 6 bases and J by 1 base, leaving 13 bases between them. The full variable domain, rest sourced from reference TRBV19 and TRBJ2-4, is DGGITQSPKYLFRKEGQNVTLSCEQNLNHDAMYWYRQDPGQGLRLIYYSQIVNDFQKGDIAEGYSVSREKKESFPLTVTSAQKNPTAFYLCASRPQPYAKNIQYFGAGTRLSVL.

To note about this clonotype: An end of the junction does not agree with germline; a read error may underlie this. The chain combines TRBV7-2 with TRBJ2-3, with no clear D. This CDR3 region has 14 residues. Germline CDR1 reads SGHTA; CDR2 reads FQGNSA. CDR3 in DNA: TGTGCCAACAGCTTACGCTGGGGTGCAGATACGCAGTATTTT. This sequence encodes CANSLRWGADTQYF.

The V gene is TRBV6-1, the J gene TRBJ2-1; 11 bases are a match to TRBD1. The CDR3 sequence is 15 residues long. V lost 6 bases and J lost 10; bases outside the gene matches: 11. CDR1 is MNHNS, CDR2 SASEGT, per germline. The CDR3 sequence: CASSQGQGEADEQFF. CDR3 DNA sequence: TGTGCCAGCAGCCAGGGACAGGGGGAGGCCGACGAGCAGTTCTTC.

This clonotype has a count of ten or more. The chain recombines TRBV7-9 with TRBJ2-3, with a weak D call TRBD2 (5 bases). Trimming took 0 bases from V and 0 from J, leaving 7 bases between them. Germline V gene sequence: CDR1 SEHNR, CDR2 FQNEAQ (reference sequence). The CDR3 sequence is 15 residues long. CDR3: CASSLALASTDTQYF. CDR3 nucleotide sequence: TGTGCCAGCAGCTTAGCGCTAGCTAGCACAGATACGCAGTATTTT.

This chain connects TRBV20-1 to TRBJ2-7; no clear D gene. The V end lost 0 bases, the J end lost 5 bases, and 5 bases lay between the germline ends. The CDR3 extends over 11 amino acids. CDR1 is DFQATT and CDR2 is SNEGSKA in the germline V gene (reference sequence). In nucleotides, the CDR3 is TGCAGTGCTAGAGATTTCGACGAGCAGTACTTC. This gives the protein CSARDFDEQYF.